These 27 T cell receptor beta chains originate from one sample sequenced in a study of blood T cell repertoires in COVID-19. Generated by immunoSEQ multiplex PCR, the TCRdb table keeps only in-frame clones and is missing some. Among a few hundred thousand clones, about nine tenths were seen once, and the ten largest hold 2.2%. The material sequenced was peripheral blood. The receptor source for this set is a woman in her forties or fifties with acute or convalescent COVID-19.

This clone was seen just once. The chain uses TRBV11-2 and TRBJ1-5; unclear D gene. The CDR3 contains 15 residues. CDR1 is SGHAT, CDR2 FQNNGV, per germline. V lost 1 base and J 0 bases, leaving 7 bases between the germline ends. The DNA of the CDR3 is TGTGCCAGCAGCTTAGGTCCCTATAGCAATCAGCCCCAGCATTTT. Its protein product is CASSLGPYSNQPQHF.

This chain connects TRBV7-8 to TRBJ1-2; possible D gene TRBD1, 5 bases. This CDR3 is built from 14 residues. V lost 5 bases, J lost 4 bases, and 14 bases lay in between. Germline CDR1 reads SGHVS; CDR2 reads FQNEAQ. DNA for the CDR3: TGTGCCAGCAGCGAAAAGACAGCCACCTATGGCTACACCTTC. Protein product: CASSEKTATYGYTF. Full variable domain (missing parts from reference TRBV7-8 and TRBJ1-2): GAGVSQSPRYKVAKRGQDVALRCDPISGHVSLFWYQQALGQGPEFLTYFQNEAQLDKSGLPSDRFFAERPEGSVSTLKIQRTQQEDSAVYLCASSEKTATYGYTFGSGTRLTVV.

The V gene is TRBV5-1, the J gene TRBJ2-2; 10 bases are shared with TRBD2. Germline lookup yields CDR1 SGHRS and CDR2 YFSETQ. This CDR3 has 18 residues. The V and J ends lost 5 bases and 4 bases, in that order; junction bases with no gene match: 14. The CDR3 is CASSLLSAGGPSTGELFF. CDR3 DNA sequence: TGCGCCAGCAGTCTGCTTTCAGCGGGGGGGCCGAGCACCGGGGAGCTGTTTTTT.

There are a few counts of this clone. The V call is TRBV6-6, the J call TRBJ1-5, with TRBD1 matching 9 bases. CDR1 and CDR2 from the germline V gene are MNHNY and SVGAGI (reference sequence). The CDR3 runs 16 residues. After removal of 6 bases from V and 0 bases from J, the junction contained 6 bases not matched to a gene. As DNA, the CDR3 is TGTGCCAGCAGGGGGGACAGGGATTATAGCAATCAGCCCCAGCATTTT. It encodes CASRGDRDYSNQPQHF.

The chain links TRBV5-1 to TRBJ1-4, with 12 nucleotides matching TRBD1. CDR3 length: 14 amino acids. The V segment lost 4 bases and the J segment 8 bases; nucleotides outside the gene matches: 3. The germline V gene encodes CDR1 SGHRS and CDR2 YFSETQ. The CDR3 spells CASSRDRGREKLFF. The CDR3 DNA follows: TGCGCCAGCAGCAGGGACAGGGGGCGCGAAAAACTGTTTTTT.

The rearrangement joins TRBV6-5 to TRBJ1-2; 7 bases map to TRBD1. The V and J ends lost 7 bases and 1 base, in that order; junction bases with no gene match: 9. Germline assignment: CDR1 MNHEY and CDR2 SVGAGI. This CDR3 region has 15 residues. The CDR3 region is CASNPRQGLNYGYTF. CDR3 sequence (DNA): TGTGCCAGCAACCCTAGACAGGGTCTTAACTATGGCTACACCTTC.

The CDR3 region is CASSQVNPGQGLAGYTF. The CDR3, as DNA: TGTGCCAGCAGCCAAGTGAATCCGGGACAGGGTTTAGCTGGCTACACCTTC. The genes are TRBV4-2 and TRBJ1-2; 9 positions agree with TRBD1. CDR3 length: 17 amino acids. The trim removed 1 base at V and 7 bases at J, leaving 13 bases unmatched. Per the germline V gene, CDR1 is LGHNA and CDR2 is YNFKEQ.

This clone was detected a few times. J is TRBJ2-3 and V is TRBV5-1; no definite D call. Trimming took 7 bases from V and 2 from J, leaving 17 bases between them. The CDR3 runs to 15 residues. CDR1 is SGHRS and CDR2 is YFSETQ in the germline V gene. CDR3 coding DNA: TGCGCCAGCTACAAGGAGTTCCTATCCACAGATACGCAGTATTTT. It codes for CASYKEFLSTDTQYF. Looking up the rest from reference TRBV5-1 and TRBJ2-3 gives the full variable domain: KAGVTQTPRYLIKTRGQQVTLSCSPISGHRSVSWYQQTPGQGLQFLFEYFSETQRNKGNFPGRFSGRQFSNSRSEMNVSTLELGDSALYLCASYKEFLSTDTQYFGPGTRLTVL.

The chain uses TRBV10-2 and TRBJ2-6; TRBD2 matches at 9 bases. The V gene's germline CDR1 is WSHSY and CDR2 SAAADI. The V segment lost 6 bases and the J segment 1 base; nucleotides outside the gene matches: 4. The CDR3 runs to 16 residues. The CDR3 nucleotides are TGCGCCAGCAGGGAAGGACTAGCGTCTGGGGCCAACGTCCTGACTTTC. This gives the protein CASREGLASGANVLTF.

The chain uses TRBV7-6 and TRBJ1-5; D is perhaps TRBD1 (5 bases). The CDR3 loop spans 14 amino acids. V lost 5 bases and J lost 2, with 10 bases in between. The V gene's germline CDR1 is SGHVS and CDR2 FNYEAQ. CDR3 nucleotides: TGTGCCAGCAGCCAACAGGTTGGCAATCAGCCCCAGCATTTT. Its protein is CASSQQVGNQPQHF. Together with reference TRBV7-6 and TRBJ1-5, the CDR3 gives the full variable domain: GAGVSQSPRYKVTKRGQDVALRCDPISGHVSLYWYRQALGQGPEFLTYFNYEAQQDKSGLPNDRFSAERPEGSISTLTIQRTEQRDSAMYRCASSQQVGNQPQHFGDGTRLSIL.

The rearrangement uses TRBV19 and TRBJ2-7; maybe TRBD1 (6 bases). The CDR3 is 13 amino acids. V lost 6 bases, J lost 2 bases, and 11 bases lay in between. Germline V gene lookup returns CDR1 LNHDA and CDR2 SQIVND (reference sequence). The CDR3, as DNA: TGTGCCAGTAGAGCTAAGGGGGCCTACGAGCAGTACTTC. Translation gives CASRAKGAYEQYF.

The chain combines TRBV5-5 with TRBJ1-1; D is unresolved. V dropped 0 bases and J dropped 0 bases, with 12 bases sitting between them. CDR1 is SGHKS and CDR2 is YYEKEE in the germline V gene (reference sequence). The CDR3 totals 16 residues. CDR3 protein: CASSLVPVTMNTEAFF. The CDR3 DNA reads TGTGCCAGCAGCTTGGTTCCTGTGACAATGAACACTGAAGCTTTCTTT.

The J gene is TRBJ2-7, the V gene TRBV27; the D gene is possibly TRBD2 (5 bases). This CDR3 region has 15 residues. Trimming removed 5 bases at V and 2 bases at J, with 16 bases between. Germline CDR1 and CDR2: MNHEY and SMNVEV (reference sequence). Written as DNA, the CDR3 is TGTGCCAGCAGTCTCTTAGCGTCTGGACCCTACGAGCAGTACTTC. Protein: CASSLLASGPYEQYF.

V gene TRBV20-1 combines with J gene TRBJ2-1, with 8 positions matching TRBD2. Germline V gives CDR1 DFQATT, CDR2 SNEGSKA (reference sequence). Germline trimming cut 6 bases from V and 7 bases from J; bases unmatched to any gene: 17. The CDR3 consists of 16 residues. The CDR3 sequence: CSASIPGLGNRNEQFF. Here the CDR3 DNA reads TGCAGTGCGAGTATTCCGGGACTAGGGAATAGAAATGAGCAGTTCTTC.

The rearrangement uses TRBV5-6 and TRBJ1-5; TRBD1 is a possible D gene (5 bases). Germline CDR1 is SGHDT and CDR2 is YYEEEE. Trimming removed 0 bases at V and 2 bases at J, with 9 bases between. CDR3 length: 15 residues. The CDR3 region has the DNA TGTGCCAGCAGCTTGGGCCAGGGTGGCAATCAGCCCCAGCATTTT. This codes for CASSLGQGGNQPQHF.

The chain recombines TRBV24-1 with TRBJ1-3; D remains ambiguous. This CDR3 comprises 13 residues. CDR1 and CDR2 from the germline V gene are KGHDR and SFDVKD. V lost 4 bases and J 4 bases, leaving 7 bases between the germline ends. CDR3 amino acids: CATSEGDGNTIYF. Written as DNA, the CDR3 is TGTGCCACCAGTGAAGGAGACGGAAACACCATATATTTT.

The genes are TRBV6-5 and TRBJ2-5; 7 bases match TRBD2. V lost 2 bases to trimming and J lost 5 bases; unmatched junction nucleotides: 8. This CDR3 comprises 15 residues. The germline V gene encodes CDR1 MNHEY and CDR2 SVGAGI. CDR3 protein: CASSYGGWGGETQYF. CDR3 in DNA: TGTGCCAGCAGTTACGGCGGGTGGGGAGGGGAGACCCAGTACTTC.

This CDR3 reads CASSYRGDTGELFF. The CDR3 DNA sequence: TGTGCCAGCAGTTACCGGGGGGACACCGGGGAGCTGTTTTTT. The rearrangement joins TRBV6-5 to TRBJ2-2, with 7 bases identical to TRBD2. V trimming: 2 bases; J trimming: 3 bases; junction bases outside the gene matches: 0. CDR1 and CDR2 (germline): MNHEY, SVGAGI. This CDR3 region has 14 residues.

The J gene is TRBJ1-1, the V gene TRBV29-1, with D possibly matching TRBD1 (5 bases). Germline assignment: CDR1 SQVTM and CDR2 ANQGSEA. V lost 6 bases to trimming and J lost 4 bases, with 12 bases between them. This CDR3 contains 12 residues. CDR3 DNA sequence: TGCAGCGTCACTCAGGGAGGCACTGAAGCTTTCTTT. It encodes CSVTQGGTEAFF.

This chain joins TRBV4-3 and TRBJ2-3; tentative D call: TRBD1 (7 bases). V dropped 1 base and J dropped 7 bases, with 18 bases sitting between them. The germline V gene encodes CDR1 LGHNA and CDR2 YSLEER. The CDR3 loop spans 16 amino acids. CDR3: CASSQGSIGGGNTQYF. In nucleotides, the CDR3 is TGCGCCAGCAGCCAAGGGAGTATAGGGGGCGGGAATACGCAGTATTTT.

The gene calls are TRBV21-1 and TRBJ2-7; TRBD2 is the table's D call, not checked against the DNA. TRBV21-1 is designated a pseudogene. This CDR3 spans 18 amino acids. Here the CDR3 DNA reads TGTGCCAGCAGCATTTGGGGACTAGCGGGAGAATTGACCTACGAGCAGTACTTC. This gives the protein CASSIWGLAGELTYEQYF.

The chain is built from TRBV6-5 and TRBJ1-3; D perhaps matches TRBD1 (6 bases). There are 16 residues in the CDR3. In germline, CDR1 is MNHEY, CDR2 SVGAGI. Trimming removed 2 bases from V and 4 bases from J, with 15 bases in between. For the CDR3, the DNA is TGTGCCAGCAGTTACCGGGGGGCGAGGGAGGGAAACACCATATATTTT. Amino acid sequence: CASSYRGAREGNTIYF.

The chain carries TRBV7-6 and TRBJ1-5; tentative D call: TRBD1 (6 bases). Per germline, CDR1 SGHVS and CDR2 FNYEAQ. V gave up 1 base and J gave up 4 bases, with 11 bases separating them. The CDR3 spans 15 residues. This chain's CDR3 is CASSLDTGPNQPQHF. The CDR3 DNA is TGTGCCAGCAGCTTAGATACAGGGCCTAATCAGCCCCAGCATTTT.

The chain's CDR3 is CASSVQGASNQPQHF. DNA of the CDR3: TGTGCCAGCAGCGTACAGGGGGCTAGCAATCAGCCCCAGCATTTT. V is TRBV9 and J is TRBJ1-5; 8 nucleotides line up with TRBD1. Germline CDR1 reads SGDLS; CDR2 reads YYNGEE. The CDR3 contains 15 residues. J lost 0 bases, V lost 1 base, and 0 bases had no gene match.

The chain recombines TRBV3-1 (or the pseudogene TRBV3-2) with TRBJ1-1, with 7 bases aligning to TRBD1. The germline CDR1 and CDR2 sequences are LGHDT and YNNKEL (reference sequence). The V segment lost 1 base and the J segment 3 bases; nucleotides outside the gene matches: 2. The length of the CDR3 is 14 residues. The CDR3 DNA is TGTGCCAGCAGCCAAGCGGGACAGCACACTGAAGCTTTCTTT. Its protein product is CASSQAGQHTEAFF.

The V gene is TRBV5-1, the J gene TRBJ2-5; D possibly corresponds to TRBD2 (6 bases). This CDR3 region has 16 residues. Trimming took 1 base from V and 3 from J, leaving 16 bases between them. CDR1 is SGHRS, CDR2 YFSETQ, per germline. CDR3 nucleotide sequence: TGCGCCAGCAGCTTGCCGGGAAGGAGGGGTAAAGAGACCCAGTACTTC. Its protein is CASSLPGRRGKETQYF.

V and J are TRBV10-3 and TRBJ1-4; D is possibly TRBD1 (6 bases). Trimming pared 0 bases from V and 8 bases from J, leaving 10 bases between. CDR3 length: 14 amino acids. The germline gives CDR1 ENHRY, CDR2 SYGVKD. Here the CDR3 reads CAISESAGVEKLFF. Here the CDR3 DNA reads TGTGCCATCAGTGAGTCGGCAGGGGTCGAAAAACTGTTTTTT.